This is a list of T cell receptor beta chains from one sample in a study of shared clonotypes between healthy human individuals. Clones were sequenced by immunoSEQ multiplex PCR, and TCRdb holds only the in-frame ones, with some missing. The sample consists of some 2.1 million clones, about 95% of them appearing once. Specimen: naive CD4+ T cells sorted from blood. The origin of the receptors is a young man in good health. Both conserved end residues are part of each CDR3. Each record gives: CDR3 protein, V gene.

CASSPIRGGAFHEQFF | TRBV18
CASSQDWRTGTGYEQYF | TRBV4-1
CAWSGGEWSGYTF | TRBV30
CASSQVRDGSYEQYF | TRBV4-1
CASSSGLTVKAFF | TRBV27
CASSGPGTGVDNEQFF | TRBV7-9
CASSYGGGRSYTF | TRBV6-5
CASSLLDTSYEQYF | TRBV5-4
CASSLGGGGETQYF | TRBV5-4
CASSPGTAFSYEQYF | TRBV5-4
CASTTGNSPLHF | TRBV7-9
CASSQAQQGYGEAFF | TRBV4-2
CASSYDQRLMSNEQFF | TRBV6-5
CASSRTVGETQYF | TRBV6-5
CATSRVDRDISPLHF | TRBV15
CASSFDHDISYNEQFF | TRBV5-1
CASSPKGSFYGYTF | TRBV7-9
CASSLIAGGAYNEQFF | TRBV9
CASGRNNEQFF | TRBV28
CASSLADRYEQYF | TRBV5-1
CASSLIPQTQETQYF | TRBV7-9
CAISDRRTGELFF | TRBV10-3
CASTLEVGGNQPQHF | TRBV2
CAWSARRGDTQYF | TRBV30
CASSLGTSGRKVQFF | TRBV5-1
CASSKVANGRGYEQYF | TRBV21-1
CASASQGIINEQFF | TRBV6-6
CASSLGNTGELFF | TRBV7-6
CAWKDSGNTIYF | TRBV30
CASTYGASSYNEQFF | TRBV2
CASSWQVAGGELFF | TRBV10-1
CASSTGGWADTQYF | TRBV4-2
CASSLEAGRVNSPLHF | TRBV5-8
CASSQGGTATYGYTF | TRBV4-2
CASSLEPINSPLHF | TRBV5-4
CASSYTSGTDTQYF | TRBV6-5
CASSPYTGQPQHF | TRBV18
CASSLSGGDQPQHF | TRBV11-2
CASSEGKGHPSNQPQHF | TRBV6-1
CASSLPSPGSSYNEQFF | TRBV5-6
CASSRKNTEAFF | TRBV7-2
CASSQGGASEKLFF | TRBV4-1
CASCEQGNSPLHF | TRBV18
CAWSSGGGDTQYF | TRBV30
CASSRGAGFTEAFF | TRBV19
CASTLSQGIYGYTF | TRBV6-1